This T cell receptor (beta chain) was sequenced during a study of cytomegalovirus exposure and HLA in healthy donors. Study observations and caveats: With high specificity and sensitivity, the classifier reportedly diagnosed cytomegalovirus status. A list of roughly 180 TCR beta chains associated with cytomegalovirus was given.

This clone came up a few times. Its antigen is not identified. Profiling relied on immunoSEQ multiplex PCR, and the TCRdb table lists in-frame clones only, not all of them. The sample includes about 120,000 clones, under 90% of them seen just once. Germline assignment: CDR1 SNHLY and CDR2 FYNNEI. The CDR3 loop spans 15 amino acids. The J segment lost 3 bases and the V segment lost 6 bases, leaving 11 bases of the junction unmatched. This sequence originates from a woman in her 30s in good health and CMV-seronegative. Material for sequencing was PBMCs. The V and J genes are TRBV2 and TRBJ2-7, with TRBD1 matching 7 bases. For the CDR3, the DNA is TGTGCCAGCAGCCCCGACGGGACAGACTTCTACGAGCAGTACTTC. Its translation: CASSPDGTDFYEQYF.